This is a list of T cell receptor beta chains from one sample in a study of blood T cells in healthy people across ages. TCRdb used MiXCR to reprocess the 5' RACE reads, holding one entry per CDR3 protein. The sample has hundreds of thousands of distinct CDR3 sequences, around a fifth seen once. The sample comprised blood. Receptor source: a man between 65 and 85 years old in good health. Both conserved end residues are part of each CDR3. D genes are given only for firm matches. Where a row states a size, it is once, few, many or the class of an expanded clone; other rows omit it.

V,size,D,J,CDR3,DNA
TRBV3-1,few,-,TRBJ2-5,CASSQERLLETQYF,TGTGCCAGCAGCCAAGAGCGGCTACTAGAGACCCAGTACTTC
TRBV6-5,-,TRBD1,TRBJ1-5,CASSYKRDRASNQPQHF,TGTGCCAGCAGTTACAAAAGGGACAGGGCTAGCAATCAGCCCCAGCATTTT
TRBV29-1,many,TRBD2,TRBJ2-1,CSVERAGGNEQFF,TGCAGCGTTGAAAGAGCGGGGGGGAATGAGCAGTTCTTC
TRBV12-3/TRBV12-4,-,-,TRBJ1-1,CASSLKEGNTEAFF,TGTGCCAGCAGTCTCAAGGAGGGGAACACTGAAGCTTTCTTT
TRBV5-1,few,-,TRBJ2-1,CASSFSGEAYNEQFF,TGCGCCAGCAGCTTTTCAGGGGAAGCGTACAATGAGCAGTTCTTC
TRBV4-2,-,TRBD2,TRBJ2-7,CASSQDSTSGGYEQYF,TGTGCCAGCAGCCAAGATTCGACTAGCGGAGGCTACGAGCAGTACTTC
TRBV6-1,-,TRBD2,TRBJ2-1,CASIPTATSGSSYNEQFF,TGTGCCAGCATTCCAACCGCAACTAGCGGGAGCTCCTACAATGAGCAGTTCTTC
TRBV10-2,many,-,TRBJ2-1,CASRPTRNEQFF,TGCGCCAGCAGACCAACGCGGAATGAGCAGTTCTTC
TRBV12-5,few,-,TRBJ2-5,CASGGRGTQYF,TGTGCTAGTGGGGGACGAGGAACCCAGTACTTC
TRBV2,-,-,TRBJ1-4,CASSKTGTLGEKLFF,TGTGCCAGCAGTAAAACCGGGACTCTAGGGGAAAAACTGTTTTTT
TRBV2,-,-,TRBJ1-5,CASRGDNQPQHF,TGTGCCAGCAGAGGGGACAATCAGCCCCAGCATTTT
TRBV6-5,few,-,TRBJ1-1,CASTQDRKAFF,TGTGCCAGCACCCAGGACAGAAAAGCTTTCTTT
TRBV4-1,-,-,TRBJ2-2,CASSQGPRAGELFF,TGCGCCAGCAGCCAAGGTCCGAGGGCCGGGGAGCTGTTTTTT
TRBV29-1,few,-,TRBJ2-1,CSVTFPNNNEQFF,TGCAGCGTAACGTTCCCCAACAACAATGAGCAGTTCTTC
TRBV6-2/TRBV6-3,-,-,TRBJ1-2,CATQNYGYTF,TGTGCCACGCAGAACTATGGCTACACCTTC
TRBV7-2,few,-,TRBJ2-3,CASSPNLIPTDTQYF,TGTGCCAGCAGCCCCAACTTGATTCCCACAGATACGCAGTATTTT
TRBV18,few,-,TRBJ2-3,CASSPQGRSTDTQYF,TGTGCCAGCTCACCTCAGGGACGGAGCACAGATACGCAGTATTTT
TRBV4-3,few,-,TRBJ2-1,CASSQDMAQQGMGNEQFF,TGCGCCAGCAGCCAAGATATGGCCCAACAGGGCATGGGGAATGAGCAGTTCTTC
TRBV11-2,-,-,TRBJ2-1,CASSPRLGTPRNEQFF,TGTGCCAGCAGCCCCCGACTCGGGACCCCTCGGAATGAGCAGTTCTTC
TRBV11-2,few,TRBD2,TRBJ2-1,CASSLGGGLAGYNEQFF,TGTGCCAGCAGCTTAGGGGGTGGTCTAGCGGGTTACAATGAGCAGTTCTTC
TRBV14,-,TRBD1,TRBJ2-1,CASSRWTGQLQFF,TGTGCCAGCAGCCGCTGGACAGGGCAGTTGCAGTTCTTC
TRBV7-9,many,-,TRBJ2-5,CASSSRDTGIQETQYF,TGTGCCAGCAGCTCAAGAGACACCGGTATCCAAGAGACCCAGTACTTC
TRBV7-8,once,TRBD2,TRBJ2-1,CASSLSLAGGDNSYNEQFF,TGTGCCAGCAGCTTATCTCTAGCGGGAGGGGACAACTCCTACAATGAGCAGTTCTTC
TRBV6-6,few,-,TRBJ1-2,CASSRGANYGYTF,TGTGCCAGCAGCCGTGGGGCAAACTATGGCTACACCTTC
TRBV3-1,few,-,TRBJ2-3,CASSRGGSPLTDTQYF,TGTGCCAGCAGCCGAGGAGGTAGCCCACTCACAGATACGCAGTATTTT
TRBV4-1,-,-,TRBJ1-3,CASSQGGTLGNTIYF,TGCGCCAGCAGCCAAGGCGGGACGCTTGGAAACACCATATATTTT
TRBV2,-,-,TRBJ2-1,CASSEAGVYNEQFF,TGTGCCAGCAGTGAAGCAGGAGTATACAATGAGCAGTTCTTC
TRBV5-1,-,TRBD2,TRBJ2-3,CASSPTTSGSPDTQYF,TGCGCCAGCAGCCCAACGACTAGCGGGAGCCCGGATACGCAGTATTTT
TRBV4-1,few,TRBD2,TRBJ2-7,CASSHVTGDTSGLSYEQYF,TGCGCCAGCAGCCACGTAACCGGCGATACTAGCGGACTTTCCTACGAGCAGTACTTC